Listed below are T cell receptor beta chains from one sample, sequenced in a study of identifying expanded T cells in peripheral blood. The data were produced by immunoSEQ multiplex PCR, yet TCRdb's version contains in-frame clones alone and is incomplete. Found here are 80,000 to 90,000 clones, approximately 91% of them singletons; the top ten hold roughly 3.1%. The sequenced sample consisted of blood. Receptor source: a person between 18 and 75 years old in good health. CDR3s include the opening cysteine and the closing phenylalanine or tryptophan. The D gene is left open where the match is weak. A row's size may be missing; if present it is once, few, many or a size class.

clone_size	v_call	j_call	d_call	cdr3_aa	cdr3_nt
once	TRBV28	TRBJ1-5	-	CASSFEGTQPQHF	TGTGCCAGCAGTTTTGAGGGAACACAGCCCCAGCATTTT
-	TRBV6-6	TRBJ2-5	-	CASSYGRVGQETQYF	TGTGCCAGCAGTTACGGCAGGGTGGGACAAGAGACCCAGTACTTC
once	TRBV18	TRBJ2-7	-	CASSPLHGTEASYEQYF	TGTGCCAGCTCACCACTCCACGGGACTGAGGCGTCCTACGAGCAGTACTTC
-	TRBV4-3	TRBJ1-3	-	CASSRGGGNTIYF	TGCGCCAGCAGCCGGGGCGGTGGAAACACCATATATTTT
-	TRBV7-9	TRBJ1-4	-	CASSRGFNEKLFF	TGTGCCAGCAGCCGAGGGTTTAACGAAAAACTGTTTTTT
-	TRBV10-2	TRBJ1-1	-	CASSEMNRANTEAFF	TGCGCCAGCAGTGAGATGAACAGGGCGAACACTGAAGCTTTCTTT
-	TRBV28	TRBJ2-7	TRBD1	CASSSLTGSVEQYF	TGTGCCAGCAGTTCCTTGACAGGGTCGGTCGAGCAGTACTTC
-	TRBV28	TRBJ2-3	TRBD2	CASSPAGLARHNTQYF	TGTGCCAGCAGTCCGGCGGGACTAGCGAGGCATAATACGCAGTATTTT
-	TRBV6-6	TRBJ1-1	-	CASIGNTEAFF	TGTGCCAGCATTGGGAACACTGAAGCTTTCTTT
few	TRBV7-2	TRBJ1-2	TRBD1	CASSTQTGGYTF	TGTGCCAGCAGCACCCAGACAGGGGGCTACACCTTC
-	TRBV2	TRBJ1-4	TRBD1	CASSRGQGEKLFF	TGTGCCAGCAGCCGTGGACAGGGTGAAAAACTGTTTTTT
-	TRBV19	TRBJ1-1	-	CASNSGKRLNTEAFF	TGTGCCAGCAACTCGGGGAAAAGGCTGAACACTGAAGCTTTCTTT
-	TRBV13	TRBJ2-3	TRBD2	CASSLALAGVGTDTQYF	TGTGCCAGCAGTTTGGCTCTAGCGGGGGTCGGCACAGATACGCAGTATTTT
once	TRBV7-2	TRBJ2-1	TRBD2	CASSLEGLAGAEFF	TGTGCCAGCAGCTTAGAGGGACTAGCGGGAGCCGAGTTCTTC
-	TRBV15	TRBJ2-1	-	CATSRKDSYNEQFF	TGTGCCACCAGCAGGAAGGACAGTTACAATGAGCAGTTCTTC
-	TRBV29-1	TRBJ1-2	-	CSVELSGYGYTF	TGCAGCGTTGAACTCAGCGGCTATGGCTACACCTTC
-	TRBV2	TRBJ2-1	-	CASSLDGRPGDEQFF	TGTGCCAGCAGTTTGGACGGGCGTCCGGGGGATGAGCAGTTCTTC
-	TRBV5-1	TRBJ2-5	TRBD1	CASSFTGTGEETQYF	TGCGCCAGCAGCTTTACAGGGACAGGGGAAGAGACCCAGTACTTC
-	TRBV7-8	TRBJ2-2	-	CASSLLGDIKNTGELFF	TGTGCCAGCAGCTTACTTGGGGACATTAAGAACACCGGGGAGCTGTTTTTT
-	TRBV11-2	TRBJ1-2	-	CASSFGPTSLEGYTF	TGTGCCAGCAGCTTCGGCCCGACGAGCCTAGAAGGCTACACCTTC
-	TRBV5-1	TRBJ1-3	-	CASSLAPPALPGNTIYF	TGCGCCAGCAGCTTGGCCCCGCCTGCTCTCCCTGGAAACACCATATATTTT
-	TRBV28	TRBJ2-1	-	CASSFPLAFYNEQFF	TGTGCCAGCAGTTTCCCACTAGCTTTCTACAATGAGCAGTTCTTC
medium-sized	TRBV5-1	TRBJ2-3	TRBD2	CASSLGLAGGTQYF	TGCGCCAGCAGCTTGGGGCTAGCGGGAGGTACGCAGTATTTT
-	TRBV19	TRBJ1-2	-	CASSISGAGGGYTF	TGTGCCAGTAGTATAAGCGGCGCAGGAGGGGGCTACACCTTC
-	TRBV28	TRBJ2-1	-	CASVRMGEAHEQFF	TGTGCCAGCGTTCGGATGGGTGAGGCCCATGAGCAGTTCTTC
-	TRBV6-4	TRBJ2-1	TRBD2	CASSDSTSGRANEQFF	TGTGCCAGCAGTGACTCGACTAGCGGGAGGGCCAATGAGCAGTTCTTC
-	TRBV5-4	TRBJ2-7	TRBD1	CASSQAYGTGGGYEQYF	TGTGCCAGCAGCCAGGCTTACGGGACAGGGGGCGGCTACGAGCAGTACTTC
-	TRBV27	TRBJ2-2	-	CASSITGLGTGELFF	TGTGCCAGCAGTATTACGGGGCTTGGGACCGGGGAGCTGTTTTTT
-	TRBV5-6	TRBJ1-2	-	CASSPQGRDYTF	TGTGCCAGCAGCCCCCAAGGGAGGGACTACACCTTC
-	TRBV6-5	TRBJ1-1	TRBD1	CASSYRQGPEAFF	TGTGCCAGCAGTTACCGACAGGGGCCTGAAGCTTTCTTT
-	TRBV7-9	TRBJ2-1	TRBD2	CASSLWAGGSSYNEQFF	TGTGCCAGCAGCTTATGGGCGGGAGGGAGCTCCTACAATGAGCAGTTCTTC
-	TRBV7-2	TRBJ1-2	-	CASSLAQTVSGGYTF	TGTGCCAGCAGCTTAGCACAGACCGTATCAGGGGGCTACACCTTC
-	TRBV4-1	TRBJ2-3	-	CASSRDFTTDTQYF	TGCGCCAGCAGTAGGGACTTCACCACAGATACGCAGTATTTT
-	TRBV6-6	TRBJ2-7	-	CASSWAGEAYEQYF	TGTGCCAGCAGTTGGGCAGGGGAGGCCTACGAGCAGTACTTC
-	TRBV30	TRBJ2-5	-	CAWNTGQETQYF	TGTGCCTGGAATACAGGTCAAGAGACCCAGTACTTC
-	TRBV7-2	TRBJ2-2	TRBD1	CASSLRDSGELFF	TGTGCCAGCAGCTTAAGGGACAGCGGGGAGCTGTTTTTT
-	TRBV19	TRBJ1-4	-	CASSTQLATNEKLFF	TGTGCCAGTAGTACCCAACTTGCAACTAATGAAAAACTGTTTTTT
once	TRBV6-6	TRBJ2-1	-	CASSRPRNEQFF	TGTGCCAGCAGTCGACCTCGAAATGAGCAGTTCTTC
-	TRBV18	TRBJ2-5	-	CASSPEPPGAETQYF	TGTGCCAGCTCACCTGAACCGCCTGGGGCAGAGACCCAGTACTTC
-	TRBV27	TRBJ2-3	TRBD2	CASSRRLAGGGTDTQYF	TGTGCCAGCAGCCGTCGACTAGCGGGGGGAGGGACAGATACGCAGTATTTT
once	TRBV7-9	TRBJ2-7	TRBD1	CASSLGQGREQYF	TGTGCCAGCAGCTTAGGACAGGGTAGGGAGCAGTACTTC
-	TRBV6-5	TRBJ2-1	TRBD2	CASSYGSGRYNEQFF	TGTGCCAGCAGTTACGGTAGCGGGAGGTACAATGAGCAGTTCTTC
-	TRBV14	TRBJ2-5	TRBD1	CASSQEGQGSRETQYF	TGTGCCAGCAGCCAAGAAGGACAGGGAAGTAGAGAGACCCAGTACTTC
-	TRBV4-2	TRBJ1-2	-	CASSLVGNGYTF	TGTGCCAGCAGCTTGGTGGGGAATGGCTACACCTTC
-	TRBV5-4	TRBJ2-1	TRBD2	CASGTSGGASYNEQFF	TGTGCCAGCGGGACTAGCGGGGGGGCATCCTACAATGAGCAGTTCTTC
-	TRBV2	TRBJ1-1	-	CASSAANVESTEAFF	TGTGCCAGCAGTGCCGCGAACGTCGAGAGTACTGAAGCTTTCTTT
-	TRBV6-6	TRBJ1-6	-	CASSFSGIGNSPLHF	TGTGCCAGCAGTTTTTCGGGGATAGGGAATTCACCCCTCCACTTT
-	TRBV10-2	TRBJ2-1	-	CASSEGGGGGGTEQFF	TGCGCCAGCAGTGAAGGGGGAGGGGGAGGGGGCACTGAGCAGTTCTTC
-	TRBV11-3	TRBJ2-3	TRBD2	CASSGGGREDTQYF	TGTGCCAGCTCCGGGGGGGGCCGTGAAGATACGCAGTATTTT
-	TRBV15	TRBJ1-5	TRBD1	CATSRDLGQVQPQHF	TGTGCCACCAGCAGAGATCTGGGACAGGTCCAGCCCCAGCATTTT
-	TRBV11-2	TRBJ2-1	TRBD2	CASSLDPSGGAYNEQFF	TGTGCCAGCAGCTTAGACCCTAGCGGGGGGGCCTACAATGAGCAGTTCTTC